A selection of T cell receptor beta chains follows, all from one sample in a study of blood T cell repertoires in COVID-19. This table comes from immunoSEQ multiplex PCR, and its TCRdb copy is limited to in-frame clones, with some not included. The sample carries about 370,000 clones, about 90% recorded once. The sample consisted of peripheral blood. Receptors were obtained from a woman in her 30s with COVID-19, enrolled during active disease. The CDR3 runs from the conserved cysteine through the conserved F or W. The D gene is left open where the match is weak. The listing skips clone size in some rows; elsewhere it reads once, few, many or a size class.

d_call	cdr3_length	v_call	j_call	clone_size	cdr3_nt	cdr3_aa
-	14	TRBV4-1	TRBJ2-1	-	TGCGCCAGCAGCCAAGGGGGCGCGAGGAATGAGCAGTTCTTC	CASSQGGARNEQFF
-	16	TRBV11-1	TRBJ1-1	-	TGTGCCAGCAGCCCGAATCTGGCTCAGGGGACCACTGAAGCTTTCTTT	CASSPNLAQGTTEAFF
-	15	TRBV5-4	TRBJ2-5	-	TGTGCCAGCAGCTTGGGCGGGGAGTCCGCGGGGACCCAGTACTTC	CASSLGGESAGTQYF
-	15	TRBV6-2/TRBV6-3	TRBJ1-1	-	TGTGCCAGCAGTTACTCCGGGGGTCGAGACACTGAAGCTTTCTTT	CASSYSGGRDTEAFF
-	15	TRBV6-5	TRBJ1-4	-	TGTGCCAGCAGTTACTCGGCACAGGGTGGGGAAAAACTGTTTTTT	CASSYSAQGGEKLFF
-	15	TRBV6-4	TRBJ2-6	-	TGTGCCAGCAGTCCAGAAAACTCTGGGGCCAACGTCCTGACTTTC	CASSPENSGANVLTF
TRBD2	15	TRBV24-1	TRBJ2-1	-	TGTGCCACCAGTGATCAGCGGGGTTCATACAATGAGCAGTTCTTC	CATSDQRGSYNEQFF
-	15	TRBV2	TRBJ2-5	-	TGTGCCAGCAGTGAAGTGCTAGCGAGCCAAGAGACCCAGTACTTC	CASSEVLASQETQYF
TRBD1	14	TRBV28	TRBJ1-4	-	TGTGCCAGCAATACCGACAGGGGTGGCGAAAAACTGTTTTTT	CASNTDRGGEKLFF
-	17	TRBV21-1	TRBJ1-4	once	TGTGCCAGCAGCAGCCGGGACAGGGGGCGCCGTAGTGAAAAACTGTTTTTT	CASSSRDRGRRSEKLFF
-	14	TRBV11-2	TRBJ1-6	few	TGTGCCAGCAGCTTAGGGCGGGTAAATTCACCCCTCCACTTT	CASSLGRVNSPLHF
TRBD2	14	TRBV19	TRBJ2-1	-	TGTGCCACGCGGGGGGGGCCATCCTACAATGAGCAGTTCTTC	CATRGGPSYNEQFF
TRBD1	17	TRBV7-6	TRBJ2-3	-	TGTGCCAGCAGCAAGCGGCCGGGACAGGGGACCGCAGATACGCAGTATTTT	CASSKRPGQGTADTQYF
-	14	TRBV7-2	TRBJ2-5	-	TGTGCCAGCAGCTTAGCGGAGGGCCAAGAGACCCAGTACTTC	CASSLAEGQETQYF
TRBD1	19	TRBV6-4	TRBJ2-1	-	TGTGCCAGCAGTCACTTGCGGGACAGGGGGACTGTGATCTGCAATGAGCAGTTCTTC	CASSHLRDRGTVICNEQFF
TRBD1	13	TRBV7-9	TRBJ2-5	-	TGTGCCAGCGGCCACAGGGGGGAGGAGACCCAGTACTTC	CASGHRGEETQYF
-	15	TRBV11-3	TRBJ2-1	-	TGTGCCAGCGGCCGGGCTTTACGGGGTTACAATGAGCAGTTCTTC	CASGRALRGYNEQFF
TRBD1	13	TRBV6-4	TRBJ1-1	-	TGTGCCAGCAGGGGACAGGTGAACACTGAAGCTTTCTTT	CASRGQVNTEAFF
-	14	TRBV18	TRBJ1-1	-	TGTGCCAGCTCACCGGGGAGAACCAACACTGAAGCTTTCTTT	CASSPGRTNTEAFF
TRBD1	13	TRBV19	TRBJ2-7	-	TGTGCCAGTAGTATCGACAGGGGGCGCGAGCAGTACTTC	CASSIDRGREQYF
-	13	TRBV29-1	TRBJ1-1	-	TGCAGCGTTGGGTTGATAAGGAGCACTGAAGCTTTCTTT	CSVGLIRSTEAFF
TRBD1	14	TRBV24-1	TRBJ2-5	-	TGTGCCACCAGTGATGACAGGGCCCAAGAGACCCAGTACTTC	CATSDDRAQETQYF
TRBD2	15	TRBV5-1	TRBJ2-7	-	TGCGCCAGCAGCGGTCGTAGCGGGGGGGCAGCCGAGCAGTACTTC	CASSGRSGGAAEQYF
TRBD1	14	TRBV19	TRBJ2-7	-	TGTGCCAGTAGCCCGGGACAGGGGTTCTACGAGCAGTACTTC	CASSPGQGFYEQYF
-	15	TRBV5-1	TRBJ2-3	-	TGCGCCAGCAGCTTTACCGGGGGAGTCACAGATACGCAGTATTTT	CASSFTGGVTDTQYF
-	15	TRBV10-3	TRBJ1-5	once	TGTGCCATCAGTCCACAGGGAAGCGGCAATCAGCCCCAGCATTTT	CAISPQGSGNQPQHF
-	14	TRBV10-3	TRBJ2-3	-	TGTGCCATCAGTGCCAGGCCCCCCACAGATACGCAGTATTTT	CAISARPPTDTQYF
-	13	TRBV28	TRBJ2-5	-	TGTGCCAGCAGCGAGTCCGCGAGAGAGACCCAGTACTTC	CASSESARETQYF
-	17	TRBV4-1	TRBJ2-3	-	TGCGCCAGCAGCCAAGGGTTCGGTCCGGGGGACACAGATACGCAGTATTTT	CASSQGFGPGDTDTQYF
-	16	TRBV5-1	TRBJ2-7	-	TGCGCCAGCAGCTTGGTACCTACTCAGGGGGGATACGAGCAGTACTTC	CASSLVPTQGGYEQYF
TRBD1	15	TRBV5-1	TRBJ2-7	-	TGCGCCAGCAGCTTAACAGGGGGTAATTCCTACGAGCAGTACTTC	CASSLTGGNSYEQYF
-	13	TRBV29-1	TRBJ2-5	-	TGCAGCGTGATACCCCACCGAGGAGAGACCCAGTACTTC	CSVIPHRGETQYF
-	15	TRBV6-2/TRBV6-3	TRBJ2-7	-	TGTGCCAGCAGTTACTCGATGGGGGCGGACTACGAGCAGTACTTC	CASSYSMGADYEQYF
TRBD1	16	TRBV19	TRBJ1-1	many	TGTGCCAGTAGCAAGGGACAGGCCCCACTGAACACTGAAGCTTTCTTT	CASSKGQAPLNTEAFF
TRBD1	15	TRBV10-3	TRBJ1-6	-	TGTGCCACCAGGGACAGGAGCTCCTATAATTCACCCCTCCACTTT	CATRDRSSYNSPLHF
TRBD1	14	TRBV11-2	TRBJ1-2	few	TGTGCCAGCAGCCCGGACAGGGGTACCCATGGCTACACCTTC	CASSPDRGTHGYTF
-	13	TRBV7-2	TRBJ1-4	-	TGTGCCAGCAGCTTAAACAGTAATGAAAAACTGTTTTTT	CASSLNSNEKLFF
-	13	TRBV24-1	TRBJ1-2	-	TGTGCCACCAGTGAGGAGTATTTCTATGGCTACACCTTC	CATSEEYFYGYTF
TRBD1	13	TRBV11-2	TRBJ1-1	-	TGTGCCAGCAGCCCGCAGGACAGGTCTGAGGCTTTCTTT	CASSPQDRSEAFF
-	14	TRBV7-2	TRBJ1-1	-	TGTGCCAGCAGCGCGACCACCGGGATCCCCGAAGCTTTCTTT	CASSATTGIPEAFF
-	14	TRBV7-9	TRBJ2-1	-	TGTGCCAGCAGCTTAGAGGAGAGAGGGAATGAGCAGTTCTTC	CASSLEERGNEQFF
-	11	TRBV7-2	TRBJ2-1	few	TGTGCCAGCAGCTCGACAGTGGAGCAGTTCTTC	CASSSTVEQFF
-	16	TRBV18	TRBJ2-5	-	TGTGCCAGCTCACCAGGGTTCGGGGGGCTGCAAGAGACCCAGTACTTC	CASSPGFGGLQETQYF
-	15	TRBV29-1	TRBJ2-5	-	TGCAGCGTTGAAGATCTCGTGGGGGCTCGGGAGACCCAGTACTTC	CSVEDLVGARETQYF
-	13	TRBV6-2/TRBV6-3	TRBJ2-7	-	TGTGCCAGCAGTTACTCGAAGGGGTACGAGCAGTACTTC	CASSYSKGYEQYF